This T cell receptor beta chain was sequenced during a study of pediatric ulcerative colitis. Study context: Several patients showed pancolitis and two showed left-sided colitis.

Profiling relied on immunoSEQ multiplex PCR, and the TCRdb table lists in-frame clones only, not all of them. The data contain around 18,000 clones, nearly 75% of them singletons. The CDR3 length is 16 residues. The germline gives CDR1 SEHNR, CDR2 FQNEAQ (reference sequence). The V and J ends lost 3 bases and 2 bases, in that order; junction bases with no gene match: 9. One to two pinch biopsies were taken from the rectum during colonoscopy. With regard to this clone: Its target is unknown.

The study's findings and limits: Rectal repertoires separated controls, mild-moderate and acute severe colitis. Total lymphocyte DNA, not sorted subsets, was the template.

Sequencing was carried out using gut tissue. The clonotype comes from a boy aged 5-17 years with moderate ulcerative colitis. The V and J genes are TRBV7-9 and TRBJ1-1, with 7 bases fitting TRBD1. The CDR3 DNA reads TGTGCCAGCAGCTTGCCGGGACAGCGTCTTAACACTGAAGCTTTCTTT. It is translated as CASSLPGQRLNTEAFF.